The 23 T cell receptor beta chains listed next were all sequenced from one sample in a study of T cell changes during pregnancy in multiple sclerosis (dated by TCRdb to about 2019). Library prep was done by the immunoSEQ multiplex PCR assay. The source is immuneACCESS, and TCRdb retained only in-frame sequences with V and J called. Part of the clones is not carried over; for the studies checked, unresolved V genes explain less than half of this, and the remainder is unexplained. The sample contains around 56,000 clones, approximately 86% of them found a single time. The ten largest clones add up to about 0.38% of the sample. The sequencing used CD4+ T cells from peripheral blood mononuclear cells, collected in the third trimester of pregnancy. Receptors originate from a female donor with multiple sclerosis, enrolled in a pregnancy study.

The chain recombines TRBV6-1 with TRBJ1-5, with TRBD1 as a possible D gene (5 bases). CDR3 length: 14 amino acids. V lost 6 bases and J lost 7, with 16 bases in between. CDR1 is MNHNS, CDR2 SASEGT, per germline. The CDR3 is CASSRFRVGQPQHF. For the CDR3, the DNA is TGTGCCAGCAGCCGGTTCAGGGTGGGCCAGCCCCAGCATTTT.

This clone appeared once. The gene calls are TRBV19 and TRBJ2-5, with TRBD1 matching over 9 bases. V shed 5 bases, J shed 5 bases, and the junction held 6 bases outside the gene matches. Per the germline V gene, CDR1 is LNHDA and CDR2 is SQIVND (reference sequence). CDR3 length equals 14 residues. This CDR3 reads CASSRTGDGETQYF. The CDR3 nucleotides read TGTGCCAGTAGTCGGACAGGGGACGGCGAGACCCAGTACTTC.

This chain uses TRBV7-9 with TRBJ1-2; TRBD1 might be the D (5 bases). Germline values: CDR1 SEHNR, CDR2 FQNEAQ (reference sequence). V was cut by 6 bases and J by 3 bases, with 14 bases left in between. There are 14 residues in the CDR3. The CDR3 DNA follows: TGTGCCAGCAGTTCAGCGACAGAGTACTATGGCTACACCTTC. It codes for CASSSATEYYGYTF. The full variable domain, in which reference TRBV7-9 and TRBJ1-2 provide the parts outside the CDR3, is DTGVSQNPRHKITKRGQNVTFRCDPISEHNRLYWYRQTLGQGPEFLTYFQNEAQLEKSRLLSDRFSAERPKGSFSTLEIQRTEQGDSAMYLCASSSATEYYGYTFGSGTRLTVV.

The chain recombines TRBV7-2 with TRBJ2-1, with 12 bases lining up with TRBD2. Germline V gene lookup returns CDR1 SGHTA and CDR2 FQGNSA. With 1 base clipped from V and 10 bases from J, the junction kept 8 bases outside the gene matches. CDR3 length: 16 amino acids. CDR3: CASSLEPSGGAREQFF. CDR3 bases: TGTGCCAGCAGCTTAGAGCCTAGCGGGGGGGCCCGGGAGCAGTTCTTC.

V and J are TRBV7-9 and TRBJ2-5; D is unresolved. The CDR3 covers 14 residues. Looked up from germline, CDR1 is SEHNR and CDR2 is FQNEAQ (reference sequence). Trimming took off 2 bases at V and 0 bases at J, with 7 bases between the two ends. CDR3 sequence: CASSLKQNQETQYF. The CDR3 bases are TGTGCCAGCAGCTTAAAACAAAACCAAGAGACCCAGTACTTC. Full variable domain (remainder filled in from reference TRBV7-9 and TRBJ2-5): DTGVSQNPRHKITKRGQNVTFRCDPISEHNRLYWYRQTLGQGPEFLTYFQNEAQLEKSRLLSDRFSAERPKGSFSTLEIQRTEQGDSAMYLCASSLKQNQETQYFGPGTRLLVL.

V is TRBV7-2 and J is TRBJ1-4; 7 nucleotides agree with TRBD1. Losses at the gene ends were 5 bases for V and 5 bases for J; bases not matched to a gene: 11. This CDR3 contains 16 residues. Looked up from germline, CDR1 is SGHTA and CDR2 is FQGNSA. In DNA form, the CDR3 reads TGTGCCAGCAGCACCACCTCGACAGGGCGAAATGAAAAACTGTTTTTT. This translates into CASSTTSTGRNEKLFF.

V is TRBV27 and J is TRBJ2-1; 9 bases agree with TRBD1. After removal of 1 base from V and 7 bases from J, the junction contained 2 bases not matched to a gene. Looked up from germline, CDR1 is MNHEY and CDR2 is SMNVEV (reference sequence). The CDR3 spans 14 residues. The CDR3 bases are TGTGCCAGCAGTTTATGGGGGACAGGGAATGAGCAGTTCTTC. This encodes CASSLWGTGNEQFF.

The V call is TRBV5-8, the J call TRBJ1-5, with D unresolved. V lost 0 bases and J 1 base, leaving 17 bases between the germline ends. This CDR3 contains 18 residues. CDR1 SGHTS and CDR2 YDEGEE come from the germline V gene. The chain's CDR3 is CASSLVGSTHPSNQPQHF. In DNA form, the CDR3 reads TGTGCCAGCAGCTTGGTAGGGAGCACACATCCGAGCAATCAGCCCCAGCATTTT.

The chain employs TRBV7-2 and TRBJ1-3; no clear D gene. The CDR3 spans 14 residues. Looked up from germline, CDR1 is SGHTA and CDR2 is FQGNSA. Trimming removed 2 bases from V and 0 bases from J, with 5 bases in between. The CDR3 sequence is CASSLFSSGNTIYF. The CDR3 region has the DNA TGTGCCAGCAGCTTATTCAGCTCTGGAAACACCATATATTTT.

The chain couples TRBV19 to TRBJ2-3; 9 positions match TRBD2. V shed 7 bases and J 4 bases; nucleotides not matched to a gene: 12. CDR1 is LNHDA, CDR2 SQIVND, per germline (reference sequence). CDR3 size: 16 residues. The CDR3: CASTSGGRGFPDTQYF. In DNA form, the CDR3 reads TGTGCCAGTACCAGCGGGGGGCGCGGGTTTCCAGATACGCAGTATTTT.

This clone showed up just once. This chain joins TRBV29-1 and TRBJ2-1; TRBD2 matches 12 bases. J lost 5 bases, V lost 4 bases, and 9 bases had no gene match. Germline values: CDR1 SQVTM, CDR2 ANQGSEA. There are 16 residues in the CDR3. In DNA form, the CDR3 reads TGCAGCGTTGGGGGGCTAGCGGGAGGGCCGAACAATGAGCAGTTCTTC. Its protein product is CSVGGLAGGPNNEQFF.

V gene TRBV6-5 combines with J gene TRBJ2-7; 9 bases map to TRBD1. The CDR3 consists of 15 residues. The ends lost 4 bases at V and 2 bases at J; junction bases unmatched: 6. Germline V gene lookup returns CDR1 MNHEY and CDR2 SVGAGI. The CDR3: CASSSPGTGPYEQYF. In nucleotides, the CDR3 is TGTGCCAGCAGTTCCCCCGGGACAGGGCCCTACGAGCAGTACTTC.

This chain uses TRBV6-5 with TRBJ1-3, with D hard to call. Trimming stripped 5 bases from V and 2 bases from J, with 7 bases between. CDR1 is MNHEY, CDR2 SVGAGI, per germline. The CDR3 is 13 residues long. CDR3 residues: CASSLYAGNTIYF. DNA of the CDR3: TGTGCCAGCAGTCTCTACGCTGGAAACACCATATATTTT.

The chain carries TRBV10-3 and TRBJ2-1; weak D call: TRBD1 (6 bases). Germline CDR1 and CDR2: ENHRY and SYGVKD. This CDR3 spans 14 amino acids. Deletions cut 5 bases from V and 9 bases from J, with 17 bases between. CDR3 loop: CAISSVGALGEQFF. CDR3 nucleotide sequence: TGTGCCATCAGTTCCGTGGGGGCCTTGGGTGAGCAGTTCTTC.

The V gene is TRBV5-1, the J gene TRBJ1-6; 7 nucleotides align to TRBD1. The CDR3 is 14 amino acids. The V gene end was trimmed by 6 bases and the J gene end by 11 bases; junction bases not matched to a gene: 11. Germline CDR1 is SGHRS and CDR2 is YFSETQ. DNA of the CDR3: TGCGCCAGCACCACAGGGGACCTCGGGGCACCCCTCCACTTT. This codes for CASTTGDLGAPLHF.

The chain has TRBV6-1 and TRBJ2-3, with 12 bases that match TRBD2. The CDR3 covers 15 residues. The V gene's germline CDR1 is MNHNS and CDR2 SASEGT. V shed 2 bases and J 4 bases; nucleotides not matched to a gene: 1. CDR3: CASSELAGGPDTQYF. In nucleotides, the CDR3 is TGTGCCAGCAGTGAACTAGCGGGGGGGCCAGATACGCAGTATTTT.

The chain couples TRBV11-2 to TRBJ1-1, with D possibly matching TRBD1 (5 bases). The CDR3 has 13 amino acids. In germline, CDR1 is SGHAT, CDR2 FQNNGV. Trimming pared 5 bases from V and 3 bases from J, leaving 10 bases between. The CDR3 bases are TGTGCCAGCAGCCCAGACAGAGACACTGAAGCTTTCTTT. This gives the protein CASSPDRDTEAFF.

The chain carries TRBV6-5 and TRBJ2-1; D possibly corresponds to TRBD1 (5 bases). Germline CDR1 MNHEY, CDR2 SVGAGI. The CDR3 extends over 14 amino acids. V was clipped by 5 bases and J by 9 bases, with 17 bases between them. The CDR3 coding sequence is TGTGCCAGCAGTACCCCCGCGACAGTTAGTGAGCAGTTCTTC. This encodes CASSTPATVSEQFF.

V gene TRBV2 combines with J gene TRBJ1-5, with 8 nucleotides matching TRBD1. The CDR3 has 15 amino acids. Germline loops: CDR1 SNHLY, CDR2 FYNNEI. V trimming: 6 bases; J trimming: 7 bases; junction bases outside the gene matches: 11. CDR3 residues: CASSRDRGGGQPQHF. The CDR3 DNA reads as TGTGCCAGCAGCCGCGACAGGGGAGGTGGGCAGCCCCAGCATTTT.

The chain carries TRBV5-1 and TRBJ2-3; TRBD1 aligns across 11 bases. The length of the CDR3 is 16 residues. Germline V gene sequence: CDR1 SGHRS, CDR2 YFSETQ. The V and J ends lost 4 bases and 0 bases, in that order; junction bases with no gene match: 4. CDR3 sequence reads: CASSRGQGASTDTQYF. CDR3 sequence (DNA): TGCGCCAGCAGCCGAGGACAGGGGGCTAGCACAGATACGCAGTATTTT.

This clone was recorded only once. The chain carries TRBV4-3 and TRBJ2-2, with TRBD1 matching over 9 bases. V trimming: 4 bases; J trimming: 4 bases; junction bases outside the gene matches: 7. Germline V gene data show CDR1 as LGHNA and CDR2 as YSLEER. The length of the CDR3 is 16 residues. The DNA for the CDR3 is TGCGCCAGCAGCCCGGGGACAGGGAAAGGCACCGGGGAGCTGTTTTTT. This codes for CASSPGTGKGTGELFF.

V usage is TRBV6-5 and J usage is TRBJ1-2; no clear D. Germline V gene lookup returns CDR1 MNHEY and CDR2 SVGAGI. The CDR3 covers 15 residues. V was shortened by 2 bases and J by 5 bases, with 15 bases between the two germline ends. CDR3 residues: CASSYGLASGYGYTF. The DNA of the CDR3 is TGTGCCAGCAGTTACGGGCTAGCCAGCGGTTATGGCTACACCTTC.

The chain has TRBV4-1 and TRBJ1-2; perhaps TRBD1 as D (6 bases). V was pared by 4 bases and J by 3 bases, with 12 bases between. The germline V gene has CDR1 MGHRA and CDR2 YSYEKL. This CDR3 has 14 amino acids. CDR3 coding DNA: TGCGCCAGCAGCCCCTCGGACAGCTACTATGGCTACACCTTC. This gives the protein CASSPSDSYYGYTF.